This T cell receptor (beta chain) stems from a study of blood T cell repertoires in COVID-19. Study context: Sample material is recorded as cDNA or gDNA derived from T cells, B-cell-depleted T cells, or PBMCs.

The data were produced by immunoSEQ multiplex PCR, yet TCRdb's version contains in-frame clones alone and is incomplete. Of under 250,000 clones detected, roughly 83% appear once; the ten largest clones hold under 3%. Trimming stripped 7 bases from V and 12 bases from J, with 13 bases between. This CDR3 contains 11 residues. Looked up from germline, CDR1 is SEHNR and CDR2 is FQNEAQ (reference sequence). This clone was counted once. The genes are TRBV7-9 and TRBJ2-1; TRBD1 is a possible D gene (6 bases). Input material: peripheral blood. The receptor's source is a woman aged 65 to 85 with active or convalescent COVID-19. The CDR3 region is CASTPGATQFF. In nucleotides, the CDR3 is TGTGCCAGCACCCCAGGGGCTACGCAGTTCTTC.